One TCR beta chain is described in this entry. Its antigen remains unknown. The sample is drawn from a study of graft-versus-host responses after intestinal transplantation. Across the whole study: Transplants given to recipients were multivisceral, liver-intestinal, or isolated intestinal. Each patient got anti-thymocyte globulin induction, then tacrolimus and steroids for around 3 years.

The V end was cut by 0 bases, the J end by 4 bases, with 7 bases between. The CDR3 spans 14 residues. Germline CDR1 is SGHVS and CDR2 is FNYEAQ. General observations from the study: Individuals carrying graft-donor T cell macrochimerism showed high graft-versus-host to host-versus-graft clonal ratios in allografts. The recipient marrow held GvH clones, and some of them showed up first in ileum or blood.

Assay used: immunoSEQ multiplex PCR; TCRdb lists only in-frame clones, some missing. The sample contains tens of thousands of clones, about 90% of which appear only once. This clonotype was sampled from a human donor who was the organ donor for an intestinal transplant. The chain couples TRBV7-6 to TRBJ1-5, with D unresolved. The sample in question was unstimulated CD8+ T cells sorted from spleen or lymph node cells, obtained before transplant. The CDR3 sequence is CASSLAGRNQPQHF. Here the CDR3 DNA reads TGTGCCAGCAGCTTAGCGGGGAGAAATCAGCCCCAGCATTTT. Full variable domain (rest looked up from reference TRBV7-6 and TRBJ1-5): GAGVSQSPRYKVTKRGQDVALRCDPISGHVSLYWYRQALGQGPEFLTYFNYEAQQDKSGLPNDRFSAERPEGSISTLTIQRTEQRDSAMYRCASSLAGRNQPQHFGDGTRLSIL.